This T cell receptor (beta chain) was identified during a study of T-cell memory formation after mild COVID-19. Study outcomes and limitations: Some SARS-CoV-2-responding clones were already detected in memory before infection. Clones that contracted clustered mainly in CM and EM if CD4+ and in EMRA if CD8+. There was a balanced CD4/CD8 profile in clones contracting day 15 to 85, and later expanders leaned CD4+.

The 5'RACE method, run with constant-segment primers, produced TCR alpha and TCR beta cDNA libraries (carrying sample barcodes and UMIs). TCRdb processed the 5' RACE reads anew with MiXCR; each CDR3 protein has one entry. Of about 200,000 distinct CDR3 sequences listed, around 19% are singletons. The germline CDR1 and CDR2 sequences are MGHRA and YSYEKL. Trimming took 0 bases from V and 3 from J, leaving 8 bases between them. CDR3 size: 15 residues. This clonotype was picked up many times. Its antigen remains unknown. The chain combines TRBV4-1 with TRBJ2-2; D uncertain. This TCR was recovered from an adult woman who had mild COVID-19 (a few samples of this study predate the infection). Cell type and time point are not known. Source material: PBMCs or a T cell subset sorted from them (not recorded which). DNA of the CDR3: TGCGCCAGCAGCCAAGATCTGGAGTACACCGGGGAGCTGTTTTTT. It codes for CASSQDLEYTGELFF.